Only a few counts were recorded for the clone carrying this T cell receptor beta chain. This sample was included in a study of spatial heterogeneity in lung cancer. TCR cDNA molecules were tagged individually, and each one carried a unique molecular identifier. TCRdb processed the 5' RACE reads anew with MiXCR; each CDR3 protein has one entry. Of more than 65,000 distinct CDR3 sequences listed, around an eighth are singletons. Regarding time point: sample taken at primary tumor resection. Frozen PBMC, nontumor lung or tumor provided whole RNA, which was sequenced unsorted. The donors were 55 to 85 patients with non-small cell lung cancer that was early-stage and untreated. Germline V CDR1 and CDR2: ENHRY, SYGVKD. V lost 11 bases and J 3 bases, leaving 16 bases between the germline ends. The CDR3 length is 13 residues.

Source: PBMCs, taken at surgery. The TCR was taken from a male donor with early-stage non-small cell lung cancer. The V call is TRBV10-3, the J call TRBJ1-1; a weak D match, TRBD1 (6 bases). The CDR3 DNA reads as TGTGCCGTAAGGGGGGAGGGCGACACTGAAGCTTTCTTT. Protein: CAVRGEGDTEAFF.